Listed here are 27 T cell receptor beta chains from one sample, sequenced in a study of CD8+CD57+ T cells in acquired aplastic anemia. TCR beta VDJ combinations and CDR3 sequences were profiled from genomic DNA. TCRdb re-derived calls from the reads in MiXCR, one entry per CDR3 protein. This sample has 170,000 or so distinct CDR3 sequences, with roughly 50% found just once. For sequencing, patients were chosen who had shown expansion of CD8+CD57+ cells by flow cytometry. Sample: sorted CD4+, CD8+, or CD8+CD57+ T cells (not recorded which) from PBMCs. Receptor source: a human donor with aplastic anemia.

In this sample, this clonotype turned up many times. The CDR3 sequence is CASGSSTEAFF. The CDR3 DNA sequence: TGTGCCAGCGGTAGTAGCACTGAAGCTTTCTTT. The gene calls are TRBV25-1 and TRBJ1-1, with D unresolved. The CDR3 is 11 amino acids. V dropped 8 bases and J dropped 4 bases, with 8 bases sitting between them. Germline V CDR1 and CDR2: MGHDK, SYGVNS.

This clonotype has a count of ten or more. The V gene is TRBV4-3, the J gene TRBJ1-5; tentatively, D is TRBD1 (5 bases). The CDR3 totals 16 residues. The V end lost 1 base, the J end lost 1 base, and 11 bases lay between the germline ends. Germline values: CDR1 LGHNA, CDR2 YSLEER. CDR3 protein: CASSQVLGGSNQPQHF. The CDR3, as DNA: TGCGCCAGCAGCCAAGTGTTGGGGGGGAGCAATCAGCCCCAGCATTTT.

This clonotype showed up many times. The rearrangement joins TRBV5-1 to TRBJ1-2, with unresolved D. The germline V gene encodes CDR1 SGHRS and CDR2 YFSETQ. There are 13 residues in the CDR3. With 4 bases removed from V and 1 base from J, the gap between germline ends came to 8 bases. The CDR3 here is CASSTTVNYGYTF. The CDR3 DNA reads TGCGCCAGCAGCACTACTGTTAACTATGGCTACACCTTC.

V usage is TRBV10-3 and J usage is TRBJ2-7; 9 nucleotides align to TRBD2. The CDR3 covers 16 residues. The V and J ends lost 10 bases and 0 bases, in that order; junction bases with no gene match: 13. Germline assignment: CDR1 ENHRY and CDR2 SYGVKD. The CDR3 nucleotides are TGTGCCACCGCGGGACTAGCCCTCTCAAGCTCCTACGAGCAGTACTTC. Its protein is CATAGLALSSSYEQYF.

CDR3 sequence: CSARSWGRTNEKLFF. The CDR3 DNA reads TGCAGTGCTAGATCTTGGGGGAGAACTAATGAAAAACTGTTTTTT. The chain carries TRBV20-1 and TRBJ1-4, with a possible D match to TRBD1 (5 bases). The CDR3 runs 15 residues. CDR1 and CDR2 (germline): DFQATT, SNEGSKA (reference sequence). V dropped 2 bases and J dropped 1 base, with 11 bases sitting between them.

This clonotype was recorded only once. The chain employs TRBV24-1 and TRBJ2-3; D may be TRBD1 (5 bases). With 4 bases removed from V and 6 bases from J, the gap between germline ends came to 16 bases. Germline V CDR1 and CDR2: KGHDR, SFDVKD. The CDR3 is 15 residues long. CDR3 residues: CATSDPGHLPDTQYF. CDR3 sequence (DNA): TGTGCCACCAGTGACCCAGGACACCTCCCCGATACGCAGTATTTT.

This clonotype occurred a few times. The V gene is TRBV10-3, the J gene TRBJ1-1, with D unclear. CDR1 is ENHRY and CDR2 is SYGVKD in the germline V gene. V lost 0 bases and J lost 1, with 12 bases in between. This CDR3 is built from 16 residues. The CDR3 reads CAISESRGRTNTEAFF. In DNA form, the CDR3 reads TGTGCCATCAGTGAGTCGAGAGGCCGGACGAACACTGAAGCTTTCTTT.

This clonotype was detected ten times or more. This chain joins TRBV9 and TRBJ2-7; D may be TRBD1 or TRBD2 (5 bases each). Germline values: CDR1 SGDLS, CDR2 YYNGEE. Trimming cost V 4 bases and J 0 bases, with 14 bases left between them. This CDR3 is built from 15 residues. The CDR3 here is CASSPTGTASYEQYF. The CDR3, as DNA: TGTGCCAGCAGCCCCACCGGGACGGCCTCCTACGAGCAGTACTTC.

The chain recombines TRBV2 with TRBJ2-2; no reliable D call. There are 13 residues in the CDR3. Germline lookup yields CDR1 SNHLY and CDR2 FYNNEI. The germline V and J ends were trimmed by 7 bases and 5 bases, with 11 bases remaining between them. The CDR3 reads CASNVGHTGELFF. Written as DNA, the CDR3 is TGTGCCAGCAATGTTGGTCATACCGGGGAGCTGTTTTTT.

This sequence joins TRBV18 and TRBJ2-3; no firm D call. The CDR3 is 9 amino acids. The germline CDR1 and CDR2 sequences are KGHSH and LQKENI. CDR3 coding DNA: TGTTACATTGCAGATACGCAGTATTTT. Translating gives CYIADTQYF.

This clonotype was found many times. The V call is TRBV9, the J call TRBJ2-7; D is tentatively TRBD1 or TRBD2 (6 bases each). Germline V gene sequence: CDR1 SGDLS, CDR2 YYNGEE. The CDR3 spans 14 residues. The V end was cut by 0 bases, the J end by 5 bases, with 12 bases between. For the CDR3, the DNA is TGTGCCAGCAGCGTAGGGGGGGCCGAGGACGAGCAGTACTTC. As protein: CASSVGGAEDEQYF.

This clonotype was recorded at least ten times. The chain is built from TRBV24-1 and TRBJ2-2, with 7 bases aligning to TRBD1. Germline lookup yields CDR1 KGHDR and CDR2 SFDVKD. Trimming took 4 bases from V and 0 from J; bases not matched to a gene: 4. The CDR3 runs 16 residues. The CDR3 DNA reads as TGTGCCACCAGTGACGAGGGACAGTCGAACACCGGGGAGCTGTTTTTT. Its protein is CATSDEGQSNTGELFF.

The chain links TRBV10-3 to TRBJ1-6, with TRBD1 as a possible D gene (6 bases). Germline CDR1 and CDR2: ENHRY and SYGVKD. V was trimmed by 4 bases and J by 11 bases, leaving 12 bases between them. The CDR3 has 13 amino acids. The CDR3 protein is CAISGGGQPPLHF. The CDR3 nucleotides read TGTGCCATCAGTGGCGGGGGGCAACCACCCCTCCACTTT.

The table lists this clonotype with many counts. This sequence joins TRBV20-1 and TRBJ1-1; weak D call: TRBD1 (5 bases). This CDR3 region has 12 residues. The germline V gene encodes CDR1 DFQATT and CDR2 SNEGSKA (reference sequence). The V end lost 5 bases, the J end lost 1 base, and 8 bases lay between the germline ends. For the CDR3, the DNA is TGCAGTGCTTGGGGGGGGAACACTGAAGCTTTCTTT. Translated, it gives CSAWGGNTEAFF.

There are many counts of this clonotype. This chain joins TRBV20-1 and TRBJ1-1; D is undetermined. The CDR3 spans 13 residues. The V gene lost 3 bases and the J gene lost 1 base, with 9 bases spanning the gap. Looked up from germline, CDR1 is DFQATT and CDR2 is SNEGSKA (reference sequence). In nucleotides, the CDR3 is TGCAGTGCTAGGAGCGGTAAGAACACTGAAGCTTTCTTT. Amino acids: CSARSGKNTEAFF.

This clonotype was seen just once. The J gene is TRBJ1-1, the V gene TRBV29-1; D remains unclear. The CDR3 spans 14 residues. From germline, CDR1 is SQVTM and CDR2 ANQGSEA. Trimming took off 6 bases at V and 1 base at J, with 15 bases between the two ends. The CDR3 DNA reads as TGCAGCGTCCGTTCGGGATCTGGGAACACTGAAGCTTTCTTT. This gives the protein CSVRSGSGNTEAFF.

The chain carries TRBV6-5 and TRBJ2-6; unclear D gene. Germline V lookup: CDR1 MNHEY, CDR2 SVGAGI. The V end was cut by 4 bases, the J end by 4 bases, with 8 bases between. This CDR3 comprises 14 residues. This CDR3 is CASSSGTGANVLTF. CDR3 DNA: TGTGCCAGCAGTTCGGGTACAGGGGCCAACGTCCTGACTTTC.

The rearrangement links TRBV29-1 to TRBJ1-1; maybe TRBD1 (6 bases). Trimming took 0 bases from V and 5 from J, leaving 13 bases between them. The germline CDR1 and CDR2 sequences are SQVTM and ANQGSEA. The CDR3 sequence is 14 residues long. The CDR3 protein is CSVEDRGWGTEAFF. CDR3 sequence (DNA): TGCAGCGTTGAAGACAGGGGATGGGGGACTGAAGCTTTCTTT.

The chain links TRBV7-3 to TRBJ2-1; D is possibly TRBD1 (5 bases). This CDR3 is 13 amino acids long. In germline, CDR1 is SGHTA, CDR2 FQGTGA. The V gene lost 4 bases and the J gene lost 6 bases, with 10 bases spanning the gap. The CDR3 coding sequence is TGTGCCAGCAGCTGGGGCCCTAGCAATGAGCAGTTCTTC. It is translated as CASSWGPSNEQFF. Full variable domain (remainder filled in from reference TRBV7-3 and TRBJ2-1): GAGVSQTPSNKVTEKGKYVELRCDPISGHTALYWYRQSLGQGPEFLIYFQGTGAADDSGLPNDRFFAVRPEGSVSTLKIQRTERGDSAVYLCASSWGPSNEQFFGPGTRLTVL.

V usage is TRBV9 and J usage is TRBJ1-2; TRBD1 might be the D (6 bases). The CDR3 has 13 residues. Germline CDR1 is SGDLS and CDR2 is YYNGEE. Deletions cut 0 bases from V and 4 bases from J, with 7 bases between. CDR3 sequence (DNA): TGTGCCAGCAGCGTAGGACAGGCCTATGGCTACACCTTC. Its protein product is CASSVGQAYGYTF.

The V call is TRBV6-5, the J call TRBJ1-5; D is unresolved. The CDR3 runs to 16 residues. Germline CDR1 and CDR2: MNHEY and SVGAGI. V dropped 4 bases and J dropped 0 bases, with 13 bases sitting between them. CDR3 sequence (DNA): TGTGCCAGCAGTTTTATCGCAGGCCATAGCAATCAGCCCCAGCATTTT. It specifies CASSFIAGHSNQPQHF.

This clonotype appeared a few times. This may come from a read error, since a much larger clone is one base off. The conserved phenylalanine or tryptophan is not found at the CDR3 terminus, so this likely reflects a read error. The rearrangement uses TRBV4-3 and TRBJ2-7; the D gene could be TRBD1 or TRBD2 (5 bases each). With 3 bases removed from V and 3 bases from J, the gap between germline ends came to 15 bases. Germline CDR1 and CDR2: LGHNA and YSLEER. The CDR3 contains 15 residues. The CDR3 DNA reads TGCGCCAGCAGCCAGGGCCGGGACGGAGACTACGAGCAGTACTCC. Translated, it gives CASSQGRDGDYEQYS.

This clonotype was counted many times. The chain couples TRBV7-6 to TRBJ1-4; possible D gene TRBD1, 6 bases. CDR1 and CDR2 (germline): SGHVS, FNYEAQ. Trimming pared 5 bases from V and 7 bases from J, leaving 17 bases between. CDR3 length: 15 amino acids. The CDR3, as DNA: TGTGCCAGCAGCCCGTCATCAGGGGTTAGTGAAAAACTGTTTTTT. Residues: CASSPSSGVSEKLFF.

This sequence joins TRBV12-3 or TRBV12-4 and TRBJ2-1; TRBD2 matches 16 bases. This CDR3 has 20 amino acids. V shed 5 bases, J shed 4 bases, and the junction held 14 bases outside the gene matches. The CDR3 nucleotides are TGTGCCAGCAGTCCAGGACCGGGACTAGCGGGAGGGAGCGGGTACAATGAGCAGTTCTTC. Protein product: CASSPGPGLAGGSGYNEQFF.

The chain has TRBV15 and TRBJ1-4; D uncertain. Trimming removed 8 bases from V and 5 bases from J, with 9 bases in between. Germline-derived CDR1 and CDR2 are LNHNV and YYDKDF (reference sequence). This CDR3 is 12 amino acids long. The CDR3 region is CATGRRNEKLFF. CDR3 nucleotide sequence: TGTGCCACCGGACGGAGGAATGAAAAACTGTTTTTT.

The rearrangement links TRBV6-5 to TRBJ1-2, with unresolved D. The CDR3 runs 16 residues. With 2 bases removed from V and 1 base from J, the gap between germline ends came to 14 bases. Germline V lookup: CDR1 MNHEY, CDR2 SVGAGI. The CDR3 region is CASSYKVWGVNYGYTF. The CDR3 nucleotides read TGTGCCAGCAGTTACAAAGTATGGGGAGTTAACTATGGCTACACCTTC.

The J gene is TRBJ1-6, the V gene TRBV19; TRBD1 matches at 7 bases. Germline CDR1 is LNHDA and CDR2 is SQIVND (reference sequence). The CDR3 loop spans 14 amino acids. The V and J ends lost 10 bases and 5 bases, in that order; junction bases with no gene match: 8. The CDR3 reads CATSTGQNNSPLHF. DNA for the CDR3: TGTGCCACCTCCACGGGACAGAATAATTCACCCCTCCACTTT.